The TCR beta chain under discussion was sequenced for a study of blood T cells in healthy people across ages. Study background: The template switching approach captured approximately one barcoded beta molecule for every two T cells. Overall study findings and caveats: Across the age range, TCR beta diversity per million T cells fell in a roughly linear way. Researchers said unsorted PBMCs prevented a conclusive naive versus antigen-experienced comparison.

Next came a second PCR, run for about 6 to 11 cycles, which used a sample-barcoded 5' primer along with a J-beta primer mix. Through a template-switch adaptor with 12 random nucleotides, each cDNA molecule received a tag. TCRdb re-called the 5' RACE reads through MiXCR, storing one row per CDR3 protein. The sample yields roughly 2 million distinct CDR3 sequences, about 50% seen once. The CDR3 is 14 residues long. V was clipped by 0 bases and J by 3 bases, with 9 bases between them. Germline CDR1 is SQVTM and CDR2 is ANQGSEA. This clonotype was seen only a few times. Its antigen is still unknown. The rearrangement uses TRBV29-1 and TRBJ2-1, with a weak D call TRBD2 (5 bases). Input material: blood. This TCR was recovered from a woman aged 40 to 50 in good health. The CDR3: CSVEDDRDYNEQFF. Here the CDR3 DNA reads TGCAGCGTTGAAGATGACCGGGACTACAATGAGCAGTTCTTC.